These T cell receptor beta chains were read from a single sample in a study of patients and donors after allogeneic stem cell transplantation. TCRdb ran MiXCR on the RT-PCR reads and lists one entry per CDR3 protein. The sample has 50,000 to 60,000 distinct CDR3 sequences; about an eighth are singletons. The material sequenced was blood, either unsorted or a sorted T cell fraction (not recorded which). The receptors were gathered from a human donor who was either an allogeneic HSCT recipient or a stem cell or donor lymphocyte infusion donor (not recorded which). It is not recorded whose cells these are; they may come from a transplant donor. The CDR3 runs from the conserved cysteine through the conserved F or W. A D gene is named only where the DNA matches it firmly. Size is stated for part of the rows, as once, few or many counts, or as a class when the clone is expanded.

d_call clone_size j_call v_call cdr3_nt cdr3_aa
. . TRBJ2-3 TRBV25-1 TGTGCCAGCAGTGTACGATTCAGGGGCCCCACAGATACGCAGTATTTT CASSVRFRGPTDTQYF
. . TRBJ2-1 TRBV21-1 TGTGCCAGCAGCAAAGCCCTTAAGACAGGGGACAATGAGCAGTTCTTC CASSKALKTGDNEQFF
TRBD2 few TRBJ2-3 TRBV4-1 TGCGCCAGCAGCCAAGCCCGGGCTAGCGGGAGCTCTACGCAGTATTTT CASSQARASGSSTQYF
. . TRBJ1-3 TRBV12-3/TRBV12-4 TGTGCCAGCAGTTCCCAGAAGGGGCTCCCTGGAAACACCATATATTTT CASSSQKGLPGNTIYF
. . TRBJ2-3 TRBV5-1 TGCGCCAGCAGCTTGGACTACACAGATACGCAGTATTTT CASSLDYTDTQYF
. few TRBJ2-3 TRBV12-3/TRBV12-4 TGTGCCAGCGGACTTTTCAGGGAGATAGATACGCAGTATTTT CASGLFREIDTQYF
TRBD2 . TRBJ2-1 TRBV12-3/TRBV12-4 TGTGCCAGCGTCCCCTCTAGTACGTGGGGCGGGGGTGAGCAGTTCTTC CASVPSSTWGGGEQFF
. many TRBJ2-7 TRBV6-5 TGTGCCAGCTCAAGAGAGGGAGTTTTCTACGAGCAGTACTTC CASSREGVFYEQYF
TRBD1 many TRBJ1-1 TRBV2 TGTGCCAGCAGTGGGACAGGGACTGAAGCTTTCTTT CASSGTGTEAFF
TRBD2 few TRBJ2-3 TRBV5-1 TGCGCCAGCAGCTTGGCGAGACTAGCGGGAATCACAGATACGCAGTATTTT CASSLARLAGITDTQYF
TRBD1 . TRBJ2-5 TRBV6-6 TGTGCCACCGAGACAGGGGGCCTTCTACTCTTC CATETGGLLLF
. few TRBJ1-2 TRBV10-3 TGTGCCATCACGGACAGTTTATATGGCTACACCTTC CAITDSLYGYTF
. . TRBJ2-1 TRBV6-5 TGTGCCAGCAGTCCCGTGGACGGCCACAATGAGCAGTTCTTC CASSPVDGHNEQFF
TRBD2 . TRBJ2-1 TRBV6-5 TGTGCCAGCAGTTACACTAGCGGGTTCGATGAGCAGTTCTTC CASSYTSGFDEQFF
. few TRBJ1-1 TRBV19 TGTGCCAGTAGTTTGACGGGGGGCGCGGTGAACACTGAAGCTTTCTTT CASSLTGGAVNTEAFF
. few TRBJ1-2 TRBV24-1 TGTGCCACCAGTTTAGAAGGGTTTGGCTACACCTTC CATSLEGFGYTF
TRBD1 . TRBJ1-1 TRBV7-9 TGTGCCAGCAGCATCGGGACAGTGAACACTGAAGCTTTCTTT CASSIGTVNTEAFF
TRBD2 . TRBJ2-3 TRBV11-2 TGTGCCAGCAGCTTAGCGGCGGGAGGACCGAGCACAGATACGCAGTATTTT CASSLAAGGPSTDTQYF
. . TRBJ2-1 TRBV11-2 TGTGCCAGCAGCCATGGGGCGCCGAATGAGCAGTTCTTC CASSHGAPNEQFF
. many TRBJ1-4 TRBV15 TGTGCCACCAGCAGAGTTGTTGCAACTAATGAAAAACTGTTTTTT CATSRVVATNEKLFF
. many TRBJ1-1 TRBV6-5 TGTGCCAGCAGCCCCTCCCAGGAGTACACTGAAGCTTTCTTT CASSPSQEYTEAFF